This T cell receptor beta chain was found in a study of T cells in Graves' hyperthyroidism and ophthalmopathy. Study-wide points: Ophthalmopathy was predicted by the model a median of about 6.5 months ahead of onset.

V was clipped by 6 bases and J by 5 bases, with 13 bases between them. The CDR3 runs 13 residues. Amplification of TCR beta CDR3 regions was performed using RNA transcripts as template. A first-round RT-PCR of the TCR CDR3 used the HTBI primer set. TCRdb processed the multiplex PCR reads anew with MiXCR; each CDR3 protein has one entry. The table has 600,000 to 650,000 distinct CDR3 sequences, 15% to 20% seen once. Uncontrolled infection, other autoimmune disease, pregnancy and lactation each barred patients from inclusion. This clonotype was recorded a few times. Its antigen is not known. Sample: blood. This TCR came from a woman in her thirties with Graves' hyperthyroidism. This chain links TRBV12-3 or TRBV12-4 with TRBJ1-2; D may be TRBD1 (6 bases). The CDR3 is CASRTDRKYGYTF. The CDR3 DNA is TGTGCCAGCAGGACGGACAGAAAATATGGCTACACCTTC.